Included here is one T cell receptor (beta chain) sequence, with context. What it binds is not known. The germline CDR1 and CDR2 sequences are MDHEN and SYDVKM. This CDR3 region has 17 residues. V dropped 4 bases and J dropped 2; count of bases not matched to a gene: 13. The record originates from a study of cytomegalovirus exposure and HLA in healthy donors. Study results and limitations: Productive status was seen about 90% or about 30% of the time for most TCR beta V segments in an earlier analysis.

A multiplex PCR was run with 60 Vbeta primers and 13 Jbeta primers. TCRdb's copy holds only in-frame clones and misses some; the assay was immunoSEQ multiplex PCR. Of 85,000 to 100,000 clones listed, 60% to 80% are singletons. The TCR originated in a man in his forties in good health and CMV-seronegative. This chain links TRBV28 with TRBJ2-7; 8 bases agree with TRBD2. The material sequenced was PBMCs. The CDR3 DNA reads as TGTGCCAGCAGTTCAGGCGGAATCACCGGGAGGGCCTACGAGCAGTACTTC. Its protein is CASSSGGITGRAYEQYF. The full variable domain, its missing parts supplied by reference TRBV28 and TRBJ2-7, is DVKVTQSSRYLVKRTGEKVFLECVQDMDHENMFWYRQDPGLGLRLIYFSYDVKMKEKGDIPEGYSVSREKKERFSLILESASTNQTSMYLCASSSGGITGRAYEQYFGPGTRLTVT.